This T cell receptor (beta chain) was retrieved from a study of T cell responses to AZD1222 COVID-19 vaccine. The CDR3 is 17 residues long. V was pared by 0 bases and J by 2 bases, with 14 bases between. Looked up from germline, CDR1 is LGHNA and CDR2 is YNFKEQ. Broader study findings: Donor demographics were predominantly white British with a female majority; clonal diversity may be underestimated. Among vaccine-associated CD4 TCRs, coverage spanned spike, with dominance at 160-218 and 743-854.

Assay used: immunoSEQ multiplex PCR; TCRdb lists only in-frame clones, some missing. The repertoire includes about 130,000 clones, 65% to 90% of them detected once, and more than 7.5% sits in the top ten. Comments on this clone: Its target is unknown.

The sample consisted of peripheral blood, taken 28 days after the second dose of the MenACWY control vaccine. The source is an adult who received the MenACWY meningococcal vaccine as a control. The V gene is TRBV4-2, the J gene TRBJ1-3, with D possibly matching TRBD1 (6 bases). The chain's CDR3 is CASSQDTDRKAGNTIYF. The CDR3 nucleotides are TGTGCCAGCAGCCAAGATACCGACAGGAAGGCTGGAAACACCATATATTTT.